The next 9 T cell receptor beta chains were all read from a single sample in a study of blood T cells in healthy people across ages. PCR was performed a second time for 7 to 11 cycles using a sample-barcoded 5' primer and a J-beta primer mix. One entry per CDR3 protein, called by TCRdb with MiXCR from the 5' RACE reads. The sample shows 850,000 to 1,300,000 distinct CDR3 sequences, 40% to 50% of them seen only once. Material: blood. The receptor set was obtained from an older woman in good health.

This clonotype was counted only a few times. The chain employs TRBV5-1 and TRBJ2-7; 10 positions agree with TRBD1. Per the germline V gene, CDR1 is SGHRS and CDR2 is YFSETQ. The CDR3 sequence is 16 residues long. The trim removed 1 base at V and 5 bases at J, leaving 9 bases unmatched. The CDR3 region has the DNA TGCGCCAGCAGCTTGAAAGGGGACAGGGGTGCGCACGAGCAGTACTTC. This gives the protein CASSLKGDRGAHEQYF. Together with reference TRBV5-1 and TRBJ2-7, the CDR3 gives the full variable domain: KAGVTQTPRYLIKTRGQQVTLSCSPISGHRSVSWYQQTPGQGLQFLFEYFSETQRNKGNFPGRFSGRQFSNSRSEMNVSTLELGDSALYLCASSLKGDRGAHEQYFGPGTRLTVT.

In the case of this clonotype: This may come from a read error, since a much larger clone is one base off. This chain links TRBV29-1 with TRBJ2-3; D gene ambiguous. The V and J ends lost 4 bases and 0 bases respectively, with 11 bases between them. The germline V gene encodes CDR1 SQVTM and CDR2 ANQGSEA. The CDR3 is 14 amino acids. The CDR3 nucleotides read TGCAGCGTTGGTGTAGGGATTAGCACAGATACGCAGTATTTT. This encodes CSVGVGISTDTQYF.

The chain employs TRBV12-3 or TRBV12-4 and TRBJ1-1, with D possibly matching TRBD1 (5 bases). The CDR3 contains 11 residues. V was clipped by 6 bases and J by 9 bases, with 11 bases between them. The CDR3 DNA sequence: TGTGCCAGCAGCCGAACAGGAAAAGCTTTCTTT. Its translation is CASSRTGKAFF.

As concerns this clonotype: The DNA is omitted, as the CDR3 cannot be located on it reliably, and the CDR3 follows TCRdb's listing. The genes are TRBV5-1 and TRBJ1-1. The CDR3 is 14 amino acids in total, end residues counted. CDR1 is SGHRS and CDR2 is YFSETQ in the germline V gene. The CDR3: CASSFGPGNTEAFF.

This clonotype was detected a few times. V and J are TRBV7-3 and TRBJ2-1; 9 bases are shared with TRBD2. Germline V lookup: CDR1 SGHTA, CDR2 FQGTGA. Trimming removed 5 bases from V and 7 bases from J; junction bases left unmatched: 12. The CDR3 loop spans 16 amino acids. Here the CDR3 DNA reads TGTGCCAGCAGCCCTAGTGGGCTAGCGGGATCGAATGAGCAGTTCTTC. Translated, it gives CASSPSGLAGSNEQFF.

V is TRBV11-1 and J is TRBJ2-7; 13 positions agree with TRBD2. Gene TRBJ2-5 matches the end of the DNA better, so the J call may be wrong. The germline V gene encodes CDR1 SGHAT and CDR2 FQDESV (reference sequence). The CDR3 totals 17 residues. The CDR3 bases are TGTGCCAGCAGCTCCTTGGGACTAGCGGGAATTGAAGAGACCCAGTACTTC. As protein: CASSSLGLAGIEETQYF.

The table lists this clonotype with a count of one. V gene TRBV3-1 combines with J gene TRBJ2-1; TRBD2 aligns across 14 bases. Losses at the gene ends were 3 bases for V and 5 bases for J; bases not matched to a gene: 21. Germline CDR1 and CDR2: LGHDT and YNNKEL (reference sequence). This CDR3 spans 22 amino acids. The CDR3 nucleotides are TGTGCCAGCAGCCAGACATTAGGGGCGACTAGCGGGAGGGCCGGGTCCCACAATGAGCAGTTCTTC. Its protein product is CASSQTLGATSGRAGSHNEQFF.

V usage is TRBV7-9 and J usage is TRBJ2-7, with TRBD2 identical over 8 bases. The J call may be in error: the DNA end matches TRBJ2-5 better. Germline-derived CDR1 and CDR2 are SEHNR and FQNEAQ (reference sequence). CDR3 size: 15 residues. DNA for the CDR3: TGTGCCAGCAGCCTAGGAAGGACTAGCTTGGAGACCCAGTACTTC. Residues: CASSLGRTSLETQYF.

The gene calls are TRBV20-1 and TRBJ2-1; D not certain. Looked up from germline, CDR1 is DFQATT and CDR2 is SNEGSKA (reference sequence). This CDR3 region has 13 residues. V dropped 6 bases and J dropped 0 bases, with 9 bases sitting between them. CDR3 sequence: CSAGEHSYNEQFF. The CDR3 coding sequence is TGCAGTGCAGGTGAGCACTCCTACAATGAGCAGTTCTTC.